This record looks at one T cell receptor (beta chain) sequence and its context. The treatment was: roughly 19 received Ad26.COV2.S at low or high dose, single or two shots; 5 received placebo; per-sample allocation not given. Day 63 after the first vaccine or placebo injection was the time point for sampling. Expressing Wuhan-strain SARS-CoV-2 spike, an Ad26 vector served as the vaccine. These data originate in a study of Ad26.COV2.S vaccination and SARS-CoV-2 variants. CDR3 length: 15 residues. With 7 bases removed from V and 4 bases from J, the gap between germline ends came to 14 bases. Looked up from germline, CDR1 is LNHDA and CDR2 is SQIVND (reference sequence). The repertoire was sequenced with immunoSEQ multiplex PCR; TCRdb's copy has only in-frame clones and lacks some. The table includes about 410,000 clones, 80% to 90% detected once.

This clonotype originated in a person between 18 and 65 years old who received the Ad26.COV2.S COVID-19 vaccine or a placebo. Specimen: peripheral blood, collected in a trial of Ad26.COV2.S vaccine versus placebo. V usage is TRBV19 and J usage is TRBJ2-6; D tentatively fits TRBD1 or TRBD2 (5 bases each). CDR3 sequence: CASNRGAWGANVLTF. The DNA for the CDR3 is TGTGCCAGTAATAGGGGAGCGTGGGGGGCCAACGTCCTGACTTTC.